The present T cell receptor beta chain was sequenced within a study of radiation and T cells in renal cell carcinoma. General observations from the study: From baseline, blood top tumor clonotypes peaked at 2 weeks post-radiation.

CDR3 size: 14 residues. The germline CDR1 and CDR2 sequences are SGHRS and YFSETQ. V dropped 1 base and J dropped 4; count of bases not matched to a gene: 1. About this clone itself: No antigen is known for it.

TCRdb's copy holds only in-frame clones and misses some; the assay was immunoSEQ multiplex PCR. The table has 100,000 to 150,000 clones, 82% seen once. Time point defined: baseline pretreatment blood. The treatment here: 15 Gy SBRT to primary tumor, nephrectomy 4 weeks later. Radiation-treated patients gave blood at baseline, week 2 and week 4. The chain combines TRBV5-1 with TRBJ2-2; TRBD1 matches at 7 bases. The sequences come from blood, collected from a patient whose treatment included radiotherapy and nephrectomy. This receptor was identified in a woman aged 60-75 years with renal cell carcinoma. The CDR3 DNA sequence: TGCGCCAGCAGCTTGAGACAGGGCACCGGGGAGCTGTTTTTT. It translates to CASSLRQGTGELFF.